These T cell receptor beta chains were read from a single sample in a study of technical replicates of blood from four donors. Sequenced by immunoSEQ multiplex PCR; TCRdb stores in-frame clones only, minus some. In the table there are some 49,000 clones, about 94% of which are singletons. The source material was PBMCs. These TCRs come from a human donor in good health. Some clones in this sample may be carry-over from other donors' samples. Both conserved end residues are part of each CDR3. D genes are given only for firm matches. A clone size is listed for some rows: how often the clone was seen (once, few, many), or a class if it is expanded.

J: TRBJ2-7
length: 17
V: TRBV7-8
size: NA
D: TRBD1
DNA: TGTGCCAGCAGCTTAAGAGGGGGGGACAGGGGTTTCTACGAGCAGTACTTC
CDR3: CASSLRGGDRGFYEQYF

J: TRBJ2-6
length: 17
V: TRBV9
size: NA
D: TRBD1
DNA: TGTGCCAGCACCCCCCGACAGGGGGCTTCTGGGGCCAACGTCCTGACTTTC
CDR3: CASTPRQGASGANVLTF

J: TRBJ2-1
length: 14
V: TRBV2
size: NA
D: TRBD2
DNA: TGTGCCAGTGTACTAGCGGGGGGCTACAATGAGCAGTTCTTC
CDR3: CASVLAGGYNEQFF

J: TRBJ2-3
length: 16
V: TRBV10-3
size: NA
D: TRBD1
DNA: TGTGCCATCAGCGATTCACAGGGGGCGATCTTGGATACGCAGTATTTT
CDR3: CAISDSQGAILDTQYF

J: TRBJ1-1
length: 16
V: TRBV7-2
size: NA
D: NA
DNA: TGTGCCAGCAGCATCCACGCGGGGTCCAGGAACACTGAAGCTTTCTTT
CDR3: CASSIHAGSRNTEAFF

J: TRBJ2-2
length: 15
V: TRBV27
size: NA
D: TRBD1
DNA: TGTGCCAGCAGTTTACGGGACAGGGGATCCGGGGAGCTGTTTTTT
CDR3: CASSLRDRGSGELFF

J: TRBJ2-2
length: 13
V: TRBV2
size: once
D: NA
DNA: TGTGCCAGTAGAGACGGAGACACCGGGGAGCTGTTTTTT
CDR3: CASRDGDTGELFF

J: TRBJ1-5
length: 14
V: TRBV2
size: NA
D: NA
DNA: TGTGCCAGCAGTACAGACGTGGAGGGTCAGCCCCAGCATTTT
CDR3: CASSTDVEGQPQHF

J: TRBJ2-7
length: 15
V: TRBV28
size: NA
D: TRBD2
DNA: TGTGCCAGCAGTTCTAGCGGGGGATATACCTACGAGCAGTACTTC
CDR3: CASSSSGGYTYEQYF

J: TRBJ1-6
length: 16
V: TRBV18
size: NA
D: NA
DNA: TGTGCCAGCTCACCCTTGGCAGGGGATAACGGTTCACCCCTCCACTTT
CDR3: CASSPLAGDNGSPLHF

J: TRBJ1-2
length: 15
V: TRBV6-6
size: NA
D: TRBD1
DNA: TGTGCCAGCAGTTACGGACAGGGCGACAACTATGGCTACACCTTC
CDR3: CASSYGQGDNYGYTF

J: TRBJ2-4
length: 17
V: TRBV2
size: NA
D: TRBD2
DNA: TGTGCCAGCAGGGCTAGCGGGTTGTGGCTAGCCAAAAACATTCAGTACTTC
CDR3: CASRASGLWLAKNIQYF

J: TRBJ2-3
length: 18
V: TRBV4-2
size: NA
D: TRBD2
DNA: TGTGCCAGCAGCCTGAAGGTTTGGACTAGCGGAAACACAGATACGCAGTATTTT
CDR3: CASSLKVWTSGNTDTQYF

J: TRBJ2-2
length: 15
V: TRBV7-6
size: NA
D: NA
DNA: TGTGCCAGCAGCCCATTGGACAGGAACACCGGGGAGCTGTTTTTT
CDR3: CASSPLDRNTGELFF

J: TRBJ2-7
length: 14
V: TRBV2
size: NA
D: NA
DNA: TGTGCCACCAACCCAGACAGCCCGTGGGGCGAGCAGTACTTC
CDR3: CATNPDSPWGEQYF

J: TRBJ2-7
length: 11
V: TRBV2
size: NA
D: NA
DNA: TGTGCCAGCAGCCTAGCCTACGAGCAGTACTTC
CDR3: CASSLAYEQYF

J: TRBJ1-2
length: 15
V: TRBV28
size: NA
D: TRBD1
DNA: TGTGCCAGCAGTACACCGGGACAGGGAAACTATGGCTACACCTTC
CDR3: CASSTPGQGNYGYTF

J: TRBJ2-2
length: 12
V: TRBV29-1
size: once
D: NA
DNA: TGCAGCGTTGGGGATAGCGCCGGGGAGCTGTTTTTT
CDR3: CSVGDSAGELFF